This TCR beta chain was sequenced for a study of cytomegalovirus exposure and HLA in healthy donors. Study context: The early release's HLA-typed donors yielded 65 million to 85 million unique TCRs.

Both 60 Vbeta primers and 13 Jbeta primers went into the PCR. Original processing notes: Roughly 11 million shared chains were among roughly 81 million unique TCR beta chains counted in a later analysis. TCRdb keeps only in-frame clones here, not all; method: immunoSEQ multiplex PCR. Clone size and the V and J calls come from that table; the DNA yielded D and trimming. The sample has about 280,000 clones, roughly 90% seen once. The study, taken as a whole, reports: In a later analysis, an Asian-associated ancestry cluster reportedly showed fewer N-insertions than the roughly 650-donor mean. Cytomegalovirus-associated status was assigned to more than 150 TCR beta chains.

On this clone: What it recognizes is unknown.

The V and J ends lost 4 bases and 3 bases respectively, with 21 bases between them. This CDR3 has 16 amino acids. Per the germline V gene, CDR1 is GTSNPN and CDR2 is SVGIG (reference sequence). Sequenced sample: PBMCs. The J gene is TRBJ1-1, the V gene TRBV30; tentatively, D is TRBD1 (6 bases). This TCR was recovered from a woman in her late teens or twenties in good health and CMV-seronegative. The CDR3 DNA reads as TGTGCCTGGATTCCGTGGAGGCGGGGGCGGGACACTGAAGCTTTCTTT. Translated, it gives CAWIPWRRGRDTEAFF. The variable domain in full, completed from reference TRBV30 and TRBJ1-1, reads SQTIHQWPATLVQPVGSPLSLECTVEGTSNPNLYWYRQAAGRGLQLLFYSVGIGQISSEVPQNLSASRPQDRQFILSSKKLLLSDSGFYLCAWIPWRRGRDTEAFFGQGTRLTVV.